The subject of this entry is one TCR beta chain. Its cognate antigen is unknown. A much larger clone sits a single nucleotide away, making a read error possible. Alongside a J-beta primer mix, a sample-barcoded 5' primer served in a second PCR lasting roughly 6 to 11 cycles. TCRdb independently ran MiXCR on the 5' RACE reads; one entry per CDR3 protein. Among some 760,000 distinct CDR3 sequences listed, 20% to 25% were seen once. The data derive from a study of blood T cells in healthy people across ages. Study conclusions and caveats: Unsorted PBMC material precluded a definitive naive versus antigen-experienced comparison. Roughly linear age-related decline in beta diversity appeared, significant by age approximately 43.

Extractions gave at least 5 micrograms of total RNA per sample. This CDR3 has 15 residues. Germline-derived CDR1 and CDR2 are SGHTA and FQGNSA. These data were also reused for a study on T cells of mothers and their children.

The V and J genes are TRBV7-2 and TRBJ2-5; a weak D match, TRBD2 (6 bases). The sequenced material came from blood. The clonotype comes from a boy under 18 in good health. CDR3 in DNA: TGTGCCAGCAGCACACGGACTACAAAGCAAGCGACCCAGTACTTC. This sequence encodes CASSTRTTKQATQYF. The whole variable domain, remainder taken from reference TRBV7-2 and TRBJ2-5, is GAGVSQSPSNKVTEKGKDVELRCDPISGHTALYWYRQSLGQGLEFLIYFQGNSAPDKSGLPSDRFSAERTGGSVSTLTIQRTQQEDSAVYLCASSTRTTKQATQYFGPGTRLLVL.